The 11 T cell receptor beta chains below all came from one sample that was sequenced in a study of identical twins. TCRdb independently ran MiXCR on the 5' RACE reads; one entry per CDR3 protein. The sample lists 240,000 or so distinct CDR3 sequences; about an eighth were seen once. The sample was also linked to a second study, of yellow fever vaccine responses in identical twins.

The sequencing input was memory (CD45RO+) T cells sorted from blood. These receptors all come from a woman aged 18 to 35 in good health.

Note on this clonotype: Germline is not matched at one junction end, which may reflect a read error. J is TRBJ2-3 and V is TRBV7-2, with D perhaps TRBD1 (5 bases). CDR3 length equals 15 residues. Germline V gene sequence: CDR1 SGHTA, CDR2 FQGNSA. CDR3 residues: CASSLFEGKTDKQYF. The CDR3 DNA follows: TGTGCCAGCAGCTTATTCGAAGGAAAGACAGATAAGCAGTATTTT.

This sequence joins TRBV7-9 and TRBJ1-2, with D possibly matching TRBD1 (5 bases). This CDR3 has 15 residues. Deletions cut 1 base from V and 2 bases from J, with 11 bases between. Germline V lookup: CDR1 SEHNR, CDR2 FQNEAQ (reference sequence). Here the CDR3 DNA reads TGTGCCAGCAGCTTAGGAGGGACCGGGAACTATGGCTACACCTTC. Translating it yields CASSLGGTGNYGYTF.

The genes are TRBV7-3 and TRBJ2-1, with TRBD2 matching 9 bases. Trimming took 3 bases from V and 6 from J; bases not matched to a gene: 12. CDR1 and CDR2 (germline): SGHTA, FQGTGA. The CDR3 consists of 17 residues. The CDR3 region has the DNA TGTGCCAGCAGCTTCCATCGAGCGGGGGGTCTAATCAATGAGCAGTTCTTC. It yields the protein CASSFHRAGGLINEQFF.

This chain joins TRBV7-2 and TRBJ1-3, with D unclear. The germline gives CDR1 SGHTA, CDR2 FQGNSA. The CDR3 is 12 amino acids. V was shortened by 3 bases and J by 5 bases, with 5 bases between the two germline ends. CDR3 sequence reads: CASSFSRNTIYF. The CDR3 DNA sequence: TGTGCCAGCAGCTTTAGTCGAAACACCATATATTTT.

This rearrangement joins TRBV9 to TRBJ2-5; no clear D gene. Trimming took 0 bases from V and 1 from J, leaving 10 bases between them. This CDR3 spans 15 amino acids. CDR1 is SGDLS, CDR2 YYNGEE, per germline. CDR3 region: CASSVDRASQETQYF. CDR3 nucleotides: TGTGCCAGCAGCGTAGATAGGGCTAGCCAAGAGACCCAGTACTTC.

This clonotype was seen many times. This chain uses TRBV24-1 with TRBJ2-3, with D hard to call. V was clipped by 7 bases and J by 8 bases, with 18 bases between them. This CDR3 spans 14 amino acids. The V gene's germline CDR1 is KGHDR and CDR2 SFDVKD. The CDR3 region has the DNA TGTGCCACCAGCGCCGCGACGGAGTATGGTACGCAGTATTTT. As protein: CATSAATEYGTQYF.

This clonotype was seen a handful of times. The CDR3 spells CASRSSSSNTGELFF. The CDR3 nucleotides read TGTGCCAGCAGGTCTAGCAGCTCGAACACCGGGGAGCTGTTTTTT. The chain combines TRBV2 with TRBJ2-2, with a tentative D call TRBD2 (5 bases). Trimming cost V 6 bases and J 0 bases, with 11 bases left between them. The CDR3 length is 15 residues. Germline V lookup: CDR1 SNHLY, CDR2 FYNNEI.

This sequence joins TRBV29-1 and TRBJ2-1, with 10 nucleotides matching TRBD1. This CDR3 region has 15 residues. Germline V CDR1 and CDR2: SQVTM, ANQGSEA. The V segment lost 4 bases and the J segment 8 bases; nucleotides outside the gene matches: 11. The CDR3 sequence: CSVGTWDRGLYEQFF. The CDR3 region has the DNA TGCAGCGTTGGCACTTGGGACAGGGGACTCTATGAGCAGTTCTTC.

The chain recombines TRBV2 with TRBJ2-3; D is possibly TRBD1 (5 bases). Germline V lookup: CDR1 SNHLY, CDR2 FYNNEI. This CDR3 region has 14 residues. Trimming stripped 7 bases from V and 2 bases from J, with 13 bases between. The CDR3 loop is CASTPGANTDTQYF. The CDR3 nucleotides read TGTGCCAGCACCCCTGGGGCGAACACAGATACGCAGTATTTT. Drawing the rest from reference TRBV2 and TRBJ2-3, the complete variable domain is EPEVTQTPSHQVTQMGQEVILRCVPISNHLYFYWYRQILGQKVEFLVSFYNNEISEKSEIFDDQFSVERPDGSNFTLKIRSTKLEDSAMYFCASTPGANTDTQYFGPGTRLTVL.

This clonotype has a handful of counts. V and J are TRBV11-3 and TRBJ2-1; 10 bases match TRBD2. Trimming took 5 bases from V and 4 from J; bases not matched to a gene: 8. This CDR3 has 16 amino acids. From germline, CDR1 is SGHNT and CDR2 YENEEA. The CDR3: CASSISGRVGYNEQFF. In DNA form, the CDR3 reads TGTGCCAGCAGCATCAGCGGGAGGGTCGGTTACAATGAGCAGTTCTTC.

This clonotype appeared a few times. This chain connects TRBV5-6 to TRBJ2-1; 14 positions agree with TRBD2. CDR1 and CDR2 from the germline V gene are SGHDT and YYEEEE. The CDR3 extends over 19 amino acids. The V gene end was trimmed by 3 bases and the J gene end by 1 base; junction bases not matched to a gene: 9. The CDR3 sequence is CASSSVPTSGRASYNEQFF. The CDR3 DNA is TGTGCCAGCAGCTCCGTTCCGACTAGCGGGAGGGCTTCCTACAATGAGCAGTTCTTC.